Listed here are 5 T cell receptor beta chains from one sample, sequenced in a study of T cells in Graves' hyperthyroidism and ophthalmopathy. What was amplified from RNA transcripts were TCR beta CDR3 regions. During a first-round RT-PCR of the TCR CDR3, the HTBI primer set was used. TCRdb redid the calling of the multiplex PCR reads with MiXCR, one entry per CDR3 protein. The sample shows some 530,000 distinct CDR3 sequences, about 20% of them seen only once. Sequenced sample: blood. These receptors originate from a woman in her 70s with Graves' ophthalmopathy.

This chain uses TRBV4-2 with TRBJ2-5; 9 nucleotides line up with TRBD2. The germline V gene encodes CDR1 LGHNA and CDR2 YNFKEQ. This CDR3 has 17 amino acids. The J segment lost 5 bases and the V segment lost 1 base, leaving 11 bases of the junction unmatched. The CDR3 nucleotides read TGTGCCAGCAGCCAAGGTGGGACTAGCTCTTTCCAGGAGACCCAGTACTTC. As protein: CASSQGGTSSFQETQYF.

This clonotype was recorded a few times. This sequence joins TRBV27 and TRBJ2-2; D is ambiguous. There are 14 residues in the CDR3. Looked up from germline, CDR1 is MNHEY and CDR2 is SMNVEV (reference sequence). V was shortened by 2 bases and J by 6 bases, with 10 bases between the two germline ends. Written as DNA, the CDR3 is TGTGCCAGCAGTTTAGTCCCCTCTGCCGGGGAGCTGTTTTTT. Residues: CASSLVPSAGELFF.

This clonotype showed up many times. The J gene is TRBJ2-3, the V gene TRBV11-2; 12 bases fit TRBD2. This CDR3 has 16 amino acids. Germline loops: CDR1 SGHAT, CDR2 FQNNGV. With 5 bases clipped from V and 5 bases from J, the junction kept 8 bases outside the gene matches. Here the CDR3 DNA reads TGTGCCAGCAGCGTCCCTAGCGGGAGGGCCGTAGATACGCAGTATTTT. Translating gives CASSVPSGRAVDTQYF. Variable domain in full (rest from reference TRBV11-2 and TRBJ2-3): EAGVAQSPRYKIIEKRQSVAFWCNPISGHATLYWYQQILGQGPKLLIQFQNNGVVDDSQLPKDRFSAERLKGVDSTLKIQPAKLEDSAVYLCASSVPSGRAVDTQYFGPGTRLTVL.

This clonotype was observed a handful of times. The chain recombines TRBV6-1 with TRBJ1-1; D call uncertain. The CDR3 contains 14 residues. Looked up from germline, CDR1 is MNHNS and CDR2 is SASEGT. Trimming took 6 bases from V and 6 from J, leaving 17 bases between them. CDR3 residues: CASSSTLRGSEAFF. CDR3 coding DNA: TGTGCCAGCAGCTCTACACTTCGGGGTTCTGAAGCTTTCTTT.

This clonotype was detected ten times or more. The chain combines TRBV7-6 with TRBJ2-7; possible D gene TRBD1, 6 bases. The CDR3 runs 14 residues. Germline CDR1 and CDR2: SGHVS and FNYEAQ. V shed 4 bases and J shed 6 bases, with 16 bases lying between them. The CDR3 reads CASSSTGLSSEQYF. In DNA form, the CDR3 reads TGTGCCAGCAGCTCGACAGGTCTGTCCAGCGAGCAGTACTTC.